This T cell receptor (beta chain) was sequenced during a study of blood T cells in healthy people across ages. Points from the study as a whole: Higher diversity, along with more naive CD4+ cells, distinguished long-lived donors from aged donors. Lack of knowledge of donor CMV status possibly confounded expanded clonotype changes. It was held that diversity estimates obtained from one million T cells represented underestimates. Significant beta diversity loss was already apparent by age approximately 38, declining roughly linearly.

A sample-barcoded 5' primer and a J-beta primer mix were used in a second PCR of about 6 to 11 cycles. TCRdb re-called the 5' RACE reads through MiXCR, storing one row per CDR3 protein. The sample consists of just over 800,000 distinct CDR3 sequences, about 59% of them appearing once. The junction had 9 bases not matched to a gene; V was cut back by 5 bases and J by 4 bases. Germline CDR1 reads SGHTA; CDR2 reads FQGNSA. This CDR3 has 15 amino acids. This clonotype was observed a handful of times. The antigen remains unidentified. The TCR sequence derives from a man aged 30 to 45 in good health. The sample taken for sequencing was blood. The chain carries TRBV7-2 and TRBJ2-7, with 9 positions matching TRBD2. CDR3: CASSVVAGAQYEQYF. The DNA for the CDR3 is TGTGCCAGCAGCGTGGTAGCGGGGGCCCAATACGAGCAGTACTTC.